This TCR beta chain was recorded in a study of Ad26.COV2.S vaccination and SARS-CoV-2 variants. Looking at the study overall: Donor got 5x10^10 or 1x10^11 viral particles of Ad26.COV2.S.

Described treatment: approximately 18 received Ad26.COV2.S at low or high dose, single or two shots; about 5 received placebo; per-sample allocation not given. Sample collection was performed on day 63 after the first vaccine or placebo injection. The individual, an adult aged 18-55 years, was a donor in Boston. With respect to this clone: What it recognizes is unknown.

Assay used: immunoSEQ multiplex PCR; TCRdb lists only in-frame clones, some missing. Among 440,000 or so clones listed, 70% to 90% were seen once. V lost 3 bases to trimming and J lost 6 bases, with 15 bases between them. Germline lookup yields CDR1 MNHEY and CDR2 SVGAGI. The CDR3 sequence is 14 residues long. The study's findings and limits: Responses of T cells in total may have been underestimated by the TCR breadth and depth analyses. Recipients of vaccine and of placebo showed similar breadth of their non-spike TCR repertoires.

This specimen was peripheral blood, taken in a trial of Ad26.COV2.S vaccine versus placebo. The receptor comes from a person aged 18-60 years who received the Ad26.COV2.S COVID-19 vaccine or a placebo. V gene TRBV6-5 combines with J gene TRBJ2-7; D may be TRBD1 (6 bases). Here the CDR3 reads CASSYQGSGGEQYF. Here the CDR3 DNA reads TGTGCCAGCAGTTATCAGGGGTCCGGTGGCGAGCAGTACTTC.